This TCR beta chain originates from a study of blood T cell repertoires in COVID-19 (dated by TCRdb to 2019 to 2021). Turning to the overall study: Samples from collaborators originated in the United States, Italy and Spain and spanned both the acute and convalescent phases of COVID-19. Deeply sampled blood TCRbeta repertoires from subjects exposed to, actively infected with, or recovered from COVID-19 were included in the dataset. Samples were obtained from the ongoing ImmuneRACE study (first 160 participants) and from over 1,000 subjects provided by 6 global collaborators. A de-identified subject ID, COVID-19 status, age in years and sex were almost always included in the sample metadata. The repertoires were released in a freely available public database meant as a resource for research on the immune response to SARS-CoV-2. The prospective study material was composed of cDNA or gDNA derived from T cells, B-cell-depleted T cells, or PBMCs. Where HLA class I and class II types were available, the types were taken from metadata supplied by the sample provider, not from assay-based typing. Broad study findings and their caveats: How much clinical and demographic metadata was included differed by source and by participant, and the metadata was provided uncurated.

A note on this clone: Its antigen is currently not known. Per-nucleotide qualities are absent, and no much larger clonotype sits a single base away.

Per the germline V gene, SNHLY is the CDR1 and FYNNEI is the CDR2. The CDR3 holds 14 amino acids from the cysteine to the phenylalanine. Only CDR3 DNA remains: 42 bases, in frame from the first base. V is cut back by 9 bases and J by 0 bases, with 5 bases in the junction unmatched. Samples from volunteer blood donors who had recovered from COVID-19 were contributed by a second Seattle source. Collaborating institutions collected whole blood in K2EDTA tubes following their own protocols. For TCRbeta analysis, collaborator samples were shipped as frozen whole blood, as isolated PBMCs, or as DNA extracted from either sample type. TCRbeta CDR3 regions were amplified from genomic DNA using the immunoSEQ Assay, a bias-controlled multiplex PCR. In the authors' own workflow: The number of nucleated cells in each sample was estimated by amplification of reference gene primers within the assay. To quantify the absolute abundance of each unique TCRbeta CDR3 rearrangement, sequence reads were collapsed and filtered. For each sample, productive Simpson clonality was calculated as the square root of Simpson's diversity index over productive rearrangements. The table was pulled from immuneACCESS by TCRdb, which kept in-frame rearrangements only. Such tables lose some clones; where checked, under half of the loss comes from unresolved V genes, and the rest has no known cause. For V, J and clone size, that table is used; D and trimming come from the DNA. This sample comprises 200,000 to 250,000 clones, about 85% of them detected only once. Jointly, the top ten make up about an eighth of the sample.

The TCR comes from a woman aged 18 to 35 who had recovered from COVID-19. The sequence links TRBV2 to TRBJ1-5; 7 nucleotides in the junction match TRBD1. The source material was peripheral blood. The bases are TGTGCCAGTACAGGGGATTATAGCAATCAGCCCCAGCATTTT. It encodes CASTGDYSNQPQHF.